These T cell receptor beta chains were read from a single sample in a study of cytomegalovirus exposure and HLA in healthy donors. TCRdb keeps only in-frame clones here, not all; method: immunoSEQ multiplex PCR. The data contain roughly 150,000 clones, 85% of them singletons. Sequencing used PBMCs. These receptors were collected from a man aged 30 to 39 in good health and CMV-seropositive. Both conserved end residues are trimmed from each CDR3. Only some rows state a clone size, as once, few, many or a class for expanded clones.

clone_size j_call v_call cdr3_aa
. TRBJ1-6 TRBV5-1 ASSLQDSSSPLH
. TRBJ1-5 TRBV2 ASRTGYSNQPQH
. TRBJ2-1 TRBV5-6 ASSFSAGGPVNEQF
. TRBJ2-3 TRBV6-5 ASSRQAPADTQY
. TRBJ1-6 TRBV4-3 ASSQDYQTRSPLH
. TRBJ2-1 TRBV9 ASSEGAGGGSSYNEQF
. TRBJ1-2 TRBV27 ASSPQGSNYGYT
once TRBJ1-6 TRBV2 ASRRGLWDSPLH
once TRBJ2-7 TRBV4-3 ASSQDTRAYEQY
. TRBJ2-7 TRBV7-9 SSSSLRGISSYEQY
. TRBJ2-7 TRBV28 ASSPPGTGAYEQY
. TRBJ1-5 TRBV30 AWSVGTGFQPQH
. TRBJ1-1 TRBV5-1 ASSLAQGREANAEAF
. TRBJ2-7 TRBV5-6 ASSSLLANYEQY
. TRBJ2-2 TRBV7-9 ASNKRGSTGELF
. TRBJ1-2 TRBV5-1 ASRAGSDYGYT
. TRBJ2-1 TRBV5-4 ASSSRLGSYNEQF
. TRBJ1-1 TRBV19 ASSREGQEQAF
. TRBJ2-1 TRBV5-6 ASSYSQAHNEQF
. TRBJ1-5 TRBV7-6 ASSLARVGGSNQPQH
. TRBJ1-5 TRBV19 ASSIDLAGGMSQPQH
. TRBJ2-1 TRBV28 ASGQSYNEQF
. TRBJ2-2 TRBV4-1 ASSQDPLTGELF
many TRBJ2-2 TRBV6-1 ASSTETGGGELF
. TRBJ2-7 TRBV5-4 ASRHGQGNYEQY